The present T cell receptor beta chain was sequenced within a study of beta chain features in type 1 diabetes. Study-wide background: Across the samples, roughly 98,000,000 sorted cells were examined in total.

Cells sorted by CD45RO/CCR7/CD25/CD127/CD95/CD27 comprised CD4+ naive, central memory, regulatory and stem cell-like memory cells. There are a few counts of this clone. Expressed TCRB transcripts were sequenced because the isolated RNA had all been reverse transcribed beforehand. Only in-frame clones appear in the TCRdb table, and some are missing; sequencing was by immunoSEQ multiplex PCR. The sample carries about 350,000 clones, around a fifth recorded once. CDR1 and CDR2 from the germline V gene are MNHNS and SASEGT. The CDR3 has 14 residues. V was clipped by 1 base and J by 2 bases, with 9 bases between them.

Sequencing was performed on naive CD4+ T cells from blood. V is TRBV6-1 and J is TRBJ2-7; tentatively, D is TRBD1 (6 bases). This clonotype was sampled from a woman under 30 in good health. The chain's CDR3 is CASSEVGQTYEQYF. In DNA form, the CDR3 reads TGTGCCAGCAGTGAAGTTGGACAGACCTACGAGCAGTACTTC.